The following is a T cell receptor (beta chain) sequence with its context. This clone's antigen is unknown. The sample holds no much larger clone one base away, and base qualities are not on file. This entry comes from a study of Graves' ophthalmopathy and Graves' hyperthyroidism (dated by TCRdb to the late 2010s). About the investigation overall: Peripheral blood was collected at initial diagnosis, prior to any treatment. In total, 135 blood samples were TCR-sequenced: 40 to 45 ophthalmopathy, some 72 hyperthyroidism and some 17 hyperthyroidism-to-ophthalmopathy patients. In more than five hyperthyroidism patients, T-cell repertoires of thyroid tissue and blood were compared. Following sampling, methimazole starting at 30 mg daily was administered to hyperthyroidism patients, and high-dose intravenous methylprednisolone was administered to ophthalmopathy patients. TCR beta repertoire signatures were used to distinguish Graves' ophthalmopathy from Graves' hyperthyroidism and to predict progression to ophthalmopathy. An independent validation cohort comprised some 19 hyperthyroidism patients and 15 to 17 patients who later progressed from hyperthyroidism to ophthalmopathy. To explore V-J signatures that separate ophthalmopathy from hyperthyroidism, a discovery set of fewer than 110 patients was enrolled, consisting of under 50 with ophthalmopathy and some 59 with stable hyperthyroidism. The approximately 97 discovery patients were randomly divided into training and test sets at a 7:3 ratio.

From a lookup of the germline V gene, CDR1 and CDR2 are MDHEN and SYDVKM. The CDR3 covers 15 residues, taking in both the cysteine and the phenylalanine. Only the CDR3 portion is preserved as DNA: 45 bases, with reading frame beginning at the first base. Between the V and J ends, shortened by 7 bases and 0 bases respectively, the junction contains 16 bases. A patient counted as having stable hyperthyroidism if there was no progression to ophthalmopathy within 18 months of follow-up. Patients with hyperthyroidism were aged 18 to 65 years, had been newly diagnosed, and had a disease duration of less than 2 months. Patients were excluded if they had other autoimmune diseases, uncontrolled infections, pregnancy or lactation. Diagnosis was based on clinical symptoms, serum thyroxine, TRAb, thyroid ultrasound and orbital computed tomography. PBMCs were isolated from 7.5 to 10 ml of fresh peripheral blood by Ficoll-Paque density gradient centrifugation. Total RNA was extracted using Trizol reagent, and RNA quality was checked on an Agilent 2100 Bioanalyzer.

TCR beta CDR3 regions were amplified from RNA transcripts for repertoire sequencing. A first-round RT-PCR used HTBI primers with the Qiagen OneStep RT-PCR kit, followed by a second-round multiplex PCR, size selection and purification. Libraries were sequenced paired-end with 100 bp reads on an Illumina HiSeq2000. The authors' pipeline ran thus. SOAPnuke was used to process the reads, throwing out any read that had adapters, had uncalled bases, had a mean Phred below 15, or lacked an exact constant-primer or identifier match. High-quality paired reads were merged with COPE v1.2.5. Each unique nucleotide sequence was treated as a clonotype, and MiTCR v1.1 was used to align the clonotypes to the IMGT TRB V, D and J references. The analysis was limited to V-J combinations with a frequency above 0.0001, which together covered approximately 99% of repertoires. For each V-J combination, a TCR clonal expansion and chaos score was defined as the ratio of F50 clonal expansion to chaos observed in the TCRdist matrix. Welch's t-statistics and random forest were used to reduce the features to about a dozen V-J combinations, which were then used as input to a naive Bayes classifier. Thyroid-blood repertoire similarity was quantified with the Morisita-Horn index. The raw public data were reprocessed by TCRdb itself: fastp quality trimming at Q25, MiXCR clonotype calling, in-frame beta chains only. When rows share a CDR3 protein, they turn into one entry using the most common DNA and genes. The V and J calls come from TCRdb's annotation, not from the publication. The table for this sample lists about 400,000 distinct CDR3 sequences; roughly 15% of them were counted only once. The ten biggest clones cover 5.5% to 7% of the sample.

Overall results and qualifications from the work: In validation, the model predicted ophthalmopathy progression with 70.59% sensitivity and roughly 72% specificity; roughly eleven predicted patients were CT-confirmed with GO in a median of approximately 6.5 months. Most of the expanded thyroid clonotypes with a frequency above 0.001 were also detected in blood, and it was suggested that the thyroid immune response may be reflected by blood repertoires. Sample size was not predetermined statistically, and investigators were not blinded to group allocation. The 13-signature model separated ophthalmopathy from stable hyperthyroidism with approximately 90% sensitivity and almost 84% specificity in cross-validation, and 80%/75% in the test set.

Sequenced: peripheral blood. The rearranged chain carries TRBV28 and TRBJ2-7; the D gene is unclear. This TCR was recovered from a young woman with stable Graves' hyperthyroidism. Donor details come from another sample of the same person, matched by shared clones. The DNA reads TGTGCCAGCACCCGAGGAGCGCTTAGCTCCTACGAGCAGTACTTC. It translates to CASTRGALSSYEQYF.